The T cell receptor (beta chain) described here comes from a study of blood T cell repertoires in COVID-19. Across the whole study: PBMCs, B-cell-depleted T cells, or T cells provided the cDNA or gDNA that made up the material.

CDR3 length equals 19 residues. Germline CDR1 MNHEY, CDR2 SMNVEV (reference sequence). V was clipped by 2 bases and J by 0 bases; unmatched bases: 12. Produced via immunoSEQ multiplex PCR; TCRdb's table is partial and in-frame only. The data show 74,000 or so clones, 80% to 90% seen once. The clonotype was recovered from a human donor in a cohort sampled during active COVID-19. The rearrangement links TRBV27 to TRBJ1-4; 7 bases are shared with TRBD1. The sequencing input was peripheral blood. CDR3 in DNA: TGTGCCAGCAGTTTAAAACCGATCCGACAGGGCTCAACTAATGAAAAACTGTTTTTT. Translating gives CASSLKPIRQGSTNEKLFF.